The rows below give T cell receptor beta chains drawn from one sample of a study of T cells in tuberculosis. Produced via immunoSEQ multiplex PCR; TCRdb's table is partial and in-frame only. The sample yields under 30,000 clones, roughly 94% seen once. The sequences come from PBMCs, collected at tuberculosis diagnosis. The receptors here all came from an adult with tuberculosis. Both conserved end residues are part of each CDR3.

V gene	CDR3 protein
TRBV27	CASSGPLNTEAFF
TRBV19	CASSTLPYYEQYF
TRBV19	CASSGTGGSSYEQYF
TRBV2	CASNDRGSGEKLFF
TRBV7-2	CASSLESLLVNQPQHF
TRBV2	CASSEAPTDVF
TRBV19	CASSASGLAVPYEQYF
TRBV28	CASSQTGAADTQYF
TRBV6-1	CASSPGGDQPQHF
TRBV19	CASSIGDRYEQYF
TRBV9	CASSVATGLFYNEQFF
TRBV2	CASSVLVYEQFF
TRBV30	CAWSQLLNTEAFF
TRBV18	CASSPPGQGPYEQYF
TRBV7-8	CASSWEGSSYEQYF
TRBV6-1	CASTRTAPGELFF
TRBV4-1	CASSALRDTEQFF